The text below deals with one T cell receptor beta chain. The authors ran a second PCR of 7 to 11 cycles using a sample-barcoded 5' primer and a J-beta primer mix. TCRdb analysed the 5' RACE reads with MiXCR anew, one entry per CDR3 protein. The sample records about 1.5 million distinct CDR3 sequences, 42% being singletons. The record originates from a study of blood T cells in healthy people across ages. CDR1 is SEHNR, CDR2 FQNEAQ, per germline (reference sequence). CDR3 length equals 13 residues. The V and J ends lost 6 bases and 6 bases, in that order; junction bases with no gene match: 4. Sequencing used blood. This receptor was identified in a woman aged 18-29 years in good health. The V and J genes are TRBV7-9 and TRBJ2-2, with TRBD2 matching over 7 bases. The CDR3 DNA reads TGTGCCAGCAGACGGACTAGTCCCGGGGAGCTGTTTTTT. This translates into CASRRTSPGELFF.